This T cell receptor (beta chain) was captured by sequencing in a study of PD-1 and CTLA-4 blockade in melanoma. The length of the CDR3 is 13 residues. V shed 5 bases and J shed 3 bases, with 10 bases lying between them. Germline V gives CDR1 SGHTA, CDR2 FQGTGA. Only in-frame clones appear in the TCRdb table, and some are missing; sequencing was by immunoSEQ multiplex PCR. The repertoire holds 30,000 or so clones, with more than 85% as singletons. The specimen comprised CD8+ T cells from peripheral blood, sampled from a patient given anti-PD-1 treatment. The chain combines TRBV7-3 with TRBJ1-1, with D tentatively TRBD1 (5 bases). This receptor was taken from a human donor with melanoma. CDR3 bases: TGTGCCAGCAGCCCCGGGACTGACACTGAAGCTTTCTTT. It yields the protein CASSPGTDTEAFF.